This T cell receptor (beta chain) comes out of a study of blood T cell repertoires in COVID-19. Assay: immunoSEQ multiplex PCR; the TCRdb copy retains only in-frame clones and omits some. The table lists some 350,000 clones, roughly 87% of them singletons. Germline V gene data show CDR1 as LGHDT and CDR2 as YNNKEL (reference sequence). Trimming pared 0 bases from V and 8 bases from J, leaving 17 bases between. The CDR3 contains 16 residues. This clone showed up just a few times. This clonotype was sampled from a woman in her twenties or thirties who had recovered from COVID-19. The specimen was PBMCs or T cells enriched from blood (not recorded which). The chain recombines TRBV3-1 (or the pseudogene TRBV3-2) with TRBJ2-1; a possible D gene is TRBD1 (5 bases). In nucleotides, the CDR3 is TGTGCCAGCAGCCAAGATCCCCAGGGTTGGAGCGATGAGCAGTTCTTC. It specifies CASSQDPQGWSDEQFF.